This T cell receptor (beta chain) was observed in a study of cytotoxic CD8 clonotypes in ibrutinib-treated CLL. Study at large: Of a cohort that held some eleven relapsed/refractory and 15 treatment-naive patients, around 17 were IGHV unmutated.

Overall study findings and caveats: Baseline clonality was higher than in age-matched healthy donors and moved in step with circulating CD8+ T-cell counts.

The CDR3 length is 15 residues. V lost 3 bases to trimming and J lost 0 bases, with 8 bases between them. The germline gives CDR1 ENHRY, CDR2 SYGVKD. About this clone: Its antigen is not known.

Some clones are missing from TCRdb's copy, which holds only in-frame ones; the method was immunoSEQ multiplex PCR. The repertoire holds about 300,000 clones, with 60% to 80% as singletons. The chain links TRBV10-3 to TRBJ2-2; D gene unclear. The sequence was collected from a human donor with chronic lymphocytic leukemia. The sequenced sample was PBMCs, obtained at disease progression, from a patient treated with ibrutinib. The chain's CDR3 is CAISDNSANTGELFF. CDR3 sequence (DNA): TGTGCCATCAGTGATAACAGCGCGAACACCGGGGAGCTGTTTTTT.